This TCR beta chain was retrieved from a study of PD-1 blockade in classical Hodgkin lymphoma. Turning to this clone: Its antigen is unknown.

Some clones are missing from TCRdb's copy, which holds only in-frame ones; the method was immunoSEQ multiplex PCR. The sample contains 49,000 or so clones, over 70% of which appear only once. After autologous stem cell transplantation all patients relapsed, and prior brentuximab vedotin exposure differed between cohorts. The best responses consisted of complete response, partial response or progressive disease. Notes on the study in general: Baseline TCR diversity was reportedly lower in newly diagnosed patients than healthy donors.

The CDR3 totals 15 residues. CDR1 SGDLS and CDR2 YYNGEE come from the germline V gene. The trim removed 4 bases at V and 4 bases at J, leaving 8 bases unmatched. The starting material was peripheral blood mononuclear cells (PBMCs), obtained before the second cycle of nivolumab. This sequence originates from a human donor with classical Hodgkin lymphoma. The chain uses TRBV9 and TRBJ2-1, with 7 nucleotides matching TRBD2. The CDR3 DNA is TGTGCCAGCAGCCCTCGACTAGCTCAGTACAATGAGCAGTTCTTC. Translating gives CASSPRLAQYNEQFF. Looking up the rest from reference TRBV9 and TRBJ2-1 gives the full variable domain: DSGVTQTPKHLITATGQRVTLRCSPRSGDLSVYWYQQSLDQGLQFLIQYYNGEERAKGNILERFSAQQFPDLHSELNLSSLELGDSALYFCASSPRLAQYNEQFFGPGTRLTVL.